Listed below are T cell receptor beta chains from one sample, sequenced in a study of cytomegalovirus exposure and HLA in healthy donors. Assay: immunoSEQ multiplex PCR; the TCRdb copy retains only in-frame clones and omits some. Of 140,000 to 150,000 clones in the sample, 85% to 95% are singletons; the top ten hold 1.5% to 2%. The sequenced sample was PBMCs. These receptors originate from a man aged 18 to 30 in good health and CMV-seropositive. Each CDR3 is given with its conserved first and last residue. D genes are given only for firm matches. Clone sizes are given selectively: once, few, many, or a class where the clone is expanded.

J,length,size,D,V,CDR3,DNA
TRBJ1-2,12,NA,TRBD1,TRBV6-1,CASKTGDYGYTF,TGTGCCAGCAAGACAGGGGACTATGGCTACACCTTC
TRBJ2-7,15,NA,TRBD1,TRBV6-1,CASSRTGTGGYEQYF,TGTGCCAGCAGTAGAACCGGGACAGGGGGCTACGAGCAGTACTTC
TRBJ2-7,13,few,NA,TRBV29-1,CSVGVESSYEQYF,TGCAGCGTTGGAGTCGAAAGCTCCTACGAGCAGTACTTC
TRBJ2-5,15,NA,NA,TRBV19,CASSLGQFSAETQYF,TGTGCCAGTAGTTTGGGACAATTTTCCGCGGAGACCCAGTACTTC
TRBJ2-7,12,NA,NA,TRBV2,CASGRFLYEQYF,TGTGCCAGCGGCAGGTTCCTCTACGAGCAGTACTTC
TRBJ1-2,12,NA,TRBD1,TRBV6-1,CASRLQGAGYTF,TGTGCCAGCAGATTACAGGGGGCTGGCTACACCTTC
TRBJ1-1,16,NA,TRBD1,TRBV5-4,CASSVRWGQGGTDAFF,TGTGCCAGCAGCGTACGTTGGGGACAGGGGGGAACAGACGCTTTCTTT
TRBJ2-7,15,NA,TRBD1,TRBV5-6,CASSVPGTGNYEQYF,TGTGCCAGCAGCGTTCCCGGGACAGGTAATTACGAGCAGTACTTC
TRBJ2-3,17,NA,TRBD2,TRBV4-2,CASSHPVGREDTDTQYF,TGTGCCAGCAGCCACCCGGTTGGGCGGGAGGACACAGATACGCAGTATTTT
TRBJ1-5,15,NA,NA,TRBV28,CASSTPATGHQPQHF,TGTGCCAGCAGTACCCCGGCGACAGGTCATCAGCCCCAGCATTTT
TRBJ2-2,18,NA,TRBD2,TRBV10-1,CASGRGLGCPRNTGELFF,TGCGCCAGCGGCAGGGGACTAGGATGCCCTCGAAACACCGGGGAGCTGTTTTTT
TRBJ2-2,15,NA,NA,TRBV18,CASSPLKGGIGELFF,TGTGCCAGCTCACCATTGAAGGGCGGGATCGGGGAGCTGTTTTTT
TRBJ1-4,13,NA,NA,TRBV18,CASSPDDSEKLFF,TGTGCCAGCTCACCCGACGACAGTGAAAAACTGTTTTTT
TRBJ1-5,14,NA,NA,TRBV30,CAWSAFLSNQPQHF,TGTGCCTGGAGTGCTTTCCTTAGCAATCAGCCCCAGCATTTT
TRBJ1-2,13,NA,NA,TRBV4-2,CASSQDPGLDYTF,TGTGCCAGCAGCCAAGACCCGGGGTTGGACTACACCTTC
TRBJ1-2,14,once,NA,TRBV29-1,CSADPPGGAVGYTF,TGCAGCGCTGACCCCCCGGGGGGGGCGGTCGGCTACACCTTC
TRBJ1-2,15,NA,TRBD1,TRBV5-1,CASSAGEGARYGYTF,TGCGCCAGCAGCGCGGGCGAGGGGGCGAGGTATGGCTACACCTTC
TRBJ2-3,16,NA,TRBD2,TRBV25-1,CASSELISGRGDTQYF,TGTGCCAGCAGTGAACTGATTAGCGGGAGAGGAGATACGCAGTATTTT
TRBJ1-2,15,NA,TRBD1,TRBV5-1,CASSPEGTGIHGYTF,TGCGCCAGCAGCCCTGAAGGGACAGGTATCCATGGCTACACCTTC
TRBJ2-7,11,NA,NA,TRBV19,CASSGLYEQYF,TGTGCCAGTAGTGGGCTCTACGAGCAGTACTTC